This entry lists 20 T cell receptor beta chains sequenced from one sample in a study of T cells after yellow fever vaccination. TCRdb passed the 5' RACE reads through MiXCR, listing each CDR3 protein once. The repertoire consists of approximately 130,000 distinct CDR3 sequences, with roughly 15% occurring once and the leading ten covering 43%. Sequenced here: CD8+ T cells sorted from PBMCs, sampled 5 days after the yellow fever booster vaccination. All receptors derive from a man aged 18 to 35 who received the YFV17D yellow fever vaccine.

The chain employs TRBV12-3 or TRBV12-4 and TRBJ2-1, with 7 bases that match TRBD2. V shed 7 bases, J shed 6 bases, and the junction held 6 bases outside the gene matches. CDR3 length equals 13 residues. The CDR3 is CASKTGGPNEQFF. CDR3 sequence (DNA): TGTGCCAGCAAGACGGGGGGTCCCAATGAGCAGTTCTTC.

This chain joins TRBV28 and TRBJ1-5, with D maybe TRBD1 (5 bases). CDR1 and CDR2 from the germline V gene are MDHEN and SYDVKM. Trimming shortened V by 3 bases and J by 8 bases, and 14 bases separated the two germline ends. This CDR3 is built from 14 residues. CDR3 bases: TGTGCCAGCAGTTTTTACACAGGAGAGGAGCCCCAGCATTTT. Residues: CASSFYTGEEPQHF.

The chain has TRBV30 and TRBJ2-7; unclear D gene. The V gene's germline CDR1 is GTSNPN and CDR2 SVGIG (reference sequence). V lost 5 bases and J lost 6, with 8 bases in between. The CDR3 totals 10 residues. As DNA, the CDR3 is TGTGCCTGGCAAGGTAGCGAGCAGTACTTC. Translated: CAWQGSEQYF.

In its sample, this clonotype was seen many times. CDR3 in amino acids: CASSFGGRWNEQYF. In nucleotides, the CDR3 is TGTGCCAGCAGCTTCGGGGGGCGGTGGAACGAGCAGTACTTC. V is TRBV7-9 and J is TRBJ2-7, with a possible D match to TRBD2 (7 bases). Between the trimmed V and J ends, which lost 3 bases and 5 bases, there was a span of 14 bases. Germline CDR1 reads SEHNR; CDR2 reads FQNEAQ (reference sequence). This CDR3 spans 14 amino acids.

This clonotype was detected a few times. The chain recombines TRBV25-1 with TRBJ1-6; D gene ambiguous. V lost 3 bases, J lost 5 bases, and 14 bases lay in between. CDR1 and CDR2 from the germline V gene are MGHDK and SYGVNS. The CDR3 is 16 amino acids. The CDR3 sequence is CASSDSSPGDNSPLHF. In nucleotides, the CDR3 is TGTGCCAGCAGTGATTCCTCCCCGGGAGATAATTCACCCCTCCACTTT.

The chain uses TRBV2 and TRBJ1-5, with D possibly being TRBD1 (6 bases). This CDR3 comprises 16 residues. V dropped 2 bases and J dropped 0 bases, with 11 bases sitting between them. The germline CDR1 and CDR2 sequences are SNHLY and FYNNEI. The CDR3 nucleotides read TGTGCCAGCAGTGAATGGGGGCCCTATAGCAATCAGCCCCAGCATTTT. Translating gives CASSEWGPYSNQPQHF.

As DNA, the CDR3 is TGTGCCAGTAGTCTCGGGACAGGGGGGTATACTGAAGCTTTCTTT. Translating it yields CASSLGTGGYTEAFF. This sequence joins TRBV19 and TRBJ1-1; 11 bases are shared with TRBD1. After removal of 5 bases from V and 5 bases from J, the junction contained 7 bases not matched to a gene. Germline V gene sequence: CDR1 LNHDA, CDR2 SQIVND (reference sequence). CDR3 size: 15 residues.

J is TRBJ2-7 and V is TRBV19, with D possibly TRBD2 on 6 matching bases. Trimming removed 8 bases from V and 3 bases from J, with 14 bases in between. CDR1 is LNHDA, CDR2 SQIVND, per germline (reference sequence). The CDR3 runs 13 residues. CDR3 sequence reads: CASSPRRDYEQYF. CDR3 nucleotide sequence: TGTGCCAGTTCCCCCAGGCGGGACTACGAGCAGTACTTC.

This clonotype turned up a few times. CDR3 region: CASSYTGPNTGELFF. CDR3 in DNA: TGTGCCAGCAGTTACACAGGTCCGAACACCGGGGAGCTGTTTTTT. This chain uses TRBV6-2 or TRBV6-3 with TRBJ2-2; tentatively, D is TRBD1 (5 bases). CDR1 is MNHEY, CDR2 SVGEGT, per germline. This CDR3 has 15 residues. V lost 2 bases and J 0 bases, leaving 7 bases between the germline ends.

V is TRBV6-2 or TRBV6-3 and J is TRBJ2-7, with D hard to call. The ends were cut back, 8 bases at V and 3 bases at J, with 8 bases in the middle. There are 11 residues in the CDR3. Per germline, CDR1 MNHEY and CDR2 SVGEGT. CDR3 nucleotide sequence: TGTGCCAGCCTACACAACTACGAGCAGTACTTC. This gives the protein CASLHNYEQYF.

This chain links TRBV3-1 with TRBJ2-2, with D perhaps TRBD2 (5 bases). CDR1 is LGHDT, CDR2 YNNKEL, per germline (reference sequence). The CDR3 length is 14 residues. Trimming took 2 bases from V and 4 from J, leaving 8 bases between them. DNA for the CDR3: TGTGCCAGCAGCCAAACGGGGATCACCGGGGAGCTGTTTTTT. Protein sequence: CASSQTGITGELFF.

V gene TRBV12-3 or TRBV12-4 combines with J gene TRBJ2-1; D is possibly TRBD2 (5 bases). The CDR3 length is 17 residues. Trimming shortened V by 4 bases and J by 3 bases, and 19 bases separated the two germline ends. The CDR3 DNA reads TGTGCCAGCAGTTCCCTCACTAGACAATCTAACTACAATGAGCAGTTCTTC. It encodes CASSSLTRQSNYNEQFF.

V and J are TRBV27 and TRBJ1-1; unclear D gene. Per germline, CDR1 MNHEY and CDR2 SMNVEV (reference sequence). The CDR3 loop spans 13 amino acids. Between the trimmed V and J ends, which lost 3 bases and 5 bases, there was a span of 10 bases. This CDR3 is CASSFKVKTEAFF. CDR3 in DNA: TGTGCCAGCAGTTTTAAGGTAAAGACTGAAGCTTTCTTT.

The chain recombines TRBV15 with TRBJ2-3, with D possibly being TRBD1 (6 bases). Germline lookup yields CDR1 LNHNV and CDR2 YYDKDF (reference sequence). CDR3 length: 16 residues. Trimming took 1 base from V and 4 from J, leaving 15 bases between them. The CDR3: CATSRAPRGRADTQYF. In nucleotides, the CDR3 is TGTGCCACCAGCAGAGCTCCCAGGGGAAGGGCAGATACGCAGTATTTT.

The chain has TRBV4-1 and TRBJ2-6; D is unresolved. V dropped 0 bases and J dropped 1 base, with 7 bases sitting between them. This CDR3 comprises 16 residues. Per germline, CDR1 MGHRA and CDR2 YSYEKL. The CDR3 DNA is TGCGCCAGCAGCCAAGAATGGGGATCTGGGGCCAACGTCCTGACTTTC. Translating it yields CASSQEWGSGANVLTF.

This clonotype has a handful of counts. The chain joins TRBV4-1 to TRBJ2-2, with 10 bases fitting TRBD2. Germline values: CDR1 MGHRA, CDR2 YSYEKL. V dropped 0 bases and J dropped 6; count of bases not matched to a gene: 1. The CDR3 is made up of 15 amino acids. The CDR3, as DNA: TGCGCCAGCAGCCAAGAAGGACTAGCGGCCGGGGAGCTGTTTTTT. Its translation is CASSQEGLAAGELFF.

In its sample, this clonotype was seen a few times. V is TRBV12-3 or TRBV12-4 and J is TRBJ1-2; 9 nucleotides align to TRBD1. The CDR3 has 13 residues. The J segment lost 6 bases and the V segment lost 5 bases, leaving 4 bases of the junction unmatched. CDR3 loop: CASSERTGDGYTF. The CDR3 nucleotides are TGTGCCAGCAGTGAAAGGACAGGGGATGGCTACACCTTC.

This clonotype was recorded a few times. The V gene is TRBV12-3 or TRBV12-4, the J gene TRBJ2-7; D is uncertain. V was shortened by 3 bases and J by 3 bases, with 12 bases between the two germline ends. The CDR3 loop spans 14 amino acids. CDR3 in amino acids: CASSFSGPHYEQYF. The CDR3 DNA follows: TGTGCCAGCAGTTTTAGTGGGCCACACTACGAGCAGTACTTC.

This clonotype has at least ten counts. This chain uses TRBV6-4 with TRBJ2-7; D is unclear. The CDR3 totals 12 residues. V gave up 2 bases and J gave up 2 bases, with 4 bases separating them. CDR1 and CDR2 (germline): MRHNA, SNTAGT. Here the CDR3 DNA reads TGTGCCAGCAGTGACGGGACCTACGAGCAGTACGTC. Encoded protein: CASSDGTYEQYV.

In its sample, this clonotype was seen a few times. The V call is TRBV27, the J call TRBJ2-7; D ambiguous. The CDR3 consists of 14 residues. Germline values: CDR1 MNHEY, CDR2 SMNVEV (reference sequence). Trimming stripped 4 bases from V and 0 bases from J, with 10 bases between. In nucleotides, the CDR3 is TGTGCCAGCAGTTCGACGGGTAGCTCCTACGAGCAGTACTTC. Its protein is CASSSTGSSYEQYF.